This is a list of T cell receptor beta chains from one sample in a study of blood T cells in healthy people across ages. TCRdb analysed the 5' RACE reads with MiXCR anew, one entry per CDR3 protein. The profile shows over 700,000 distinct CDR3 sequences, about 55% of them singletons. Sequencing input: blood. The receptors here all came from a man aged 80 or over in good health. CDR3s include the opening cysteine and the closing phenylalanine or tryptophan. The order of the fields is V gene, clone size, D gene, J gene, CDR3 protein. D genes are given only for firm matches. Clone size is stated in some rows and not others, as once, few, many or a class when expanded.

V gene: TRBV29-1
clone size: few
D gene: TRBD2
J gene: TRBJ2-7
CDR3 protein: CSGGLGSYEQYF

V gene: TRBV5-1
clone size: -
D gene: -
J gene: TRBJ2-7
CDR3 protein: CASSRSGDSSYEQYF

V gene: TRBV10-3
clone size: few
D gene: TRBD2
J gene: TRBJ2-7
CDR3 protein: CAIRTSGSLYEQYF

V gene: TRBV15
clone size: -
D gene: TRBD2
J gene: TRBJ2-3
CDR3 protein: CATSRKGLAGTDTQYF

V gene: TRBV29-1
clone size: -
D gene: -
J gene: TRBJ2-1
CDR3 protein: CSVNRQSSYNEQFF

V gene: TRBV5-1
clone size: -
D gene: -
J gene: TRBJ1-4
CDR3 protein: CASRTGRRTEKLFF

V gene: TRBV29-1
clone size: -
D gene: -
J gene: -
CDR3 protein: CSAAMRGTQYF

V gene: TRBV9
clone size: -
D gene: -
J gene: TRBJ1-1
CDR3 protein: CASSGTPRGTEAFF

V gene: TRBV21-1
clone size: few
D gene: -
J gene: TRBJ2-5
CDR3 protein: CASRRGNEQYF

V gene: TRBV27
clone size: -
D gene: -
J gene: TRBJ2-7
CDR3 protein: CASSRTIGNSYEQYF

V gene: TRBV6-2/TRBV6-3
clone size: once
D gene: -
J gene: TRBJ2-7
CDR3 protein: CASSYDPRQVSYEQYF

V gene: TRBV4-2
clone size: -
D gene: -
J gene: TRBJ1-2
CDR3 protein: CASSQDRGRGYTF

V gene: TRBV3-1
clone size: -
D gene: -
J gene: TRBJ1-4
CDR3 protein: CASSQDQGREKLFF

V gene: TRBV29-1
clone size: -
D gene: TRBD1
J gene: TRBJ2-5
CDR3 protein: CSVPRQGAGETQYF

V gene: TRBV7-8
clone size: few
D gene: -
J gene: -
CDR3 protein: CASSSFLVHEQYF

V gene: TRBV24-1
clone size: -
D gene: -
J gene: TRBJ2-1
CDR3 protein: CAVQASERGGKKFF

V gene: TRBV20-1
clone size: -
D gene: -
J gene: -
CDR3 protein: CSAREGGSTDYEQYF